This TCR beta chain emerged from a study of a mutant IDH1 vaccine in newly diagnosed glioma. Study details: Earlier care involved radiotherapy, temozolomide, or both, and the majority received both. Notes on the study in general: Pseudoprogression apparently tracked independently of changes in top peripheral T cell clonotypes.

The time point denotes: baseline, week 1 (first vaccination visit). The sample's treatment: pre-vaccination baseline after standard-of-care therapy. With respect to this clone: What it binds is not known.

Germline assignment: CDR1 SGHDN and CDR2 FVKESK. Between the trimmed V and J ends, which lost 0 bases and 7 bases, there was a span of 15 bases. The CDR3 has 15 residues. Measured with immunoSEQ multiplex PCR; TCRdb has only the in-frame clones, and not every one. The sample has over 55,000 clones, about 86% seen once. The TCR comes from a woman in her late teens or twenties with glioma. Some clones in this sample may be carry-over from other donors' samples. V and J are TRBV14 and TRBJ1-2; D is perhaps TRBD1 (5 bases). The sequencing used peripheral blood mononuclear cells (PBMCs), collected from a glioma patient treated with radiotherapy, temozolomide or both. CDR3 region: CASSQDLEGRGGYTF. CDR3 coding DNA: TGTGCCAGCAGCCAAGATCTGGAGGGGCGCGGTGGCTACACCTTC.